This note documents a single T cell receptor beta chain sequence. This CDR3 has 15 residues. Trimming cost V 4 bases and J 4 bases, with 13 bases left between them. Germline V gives CDR1 ENHRY, CDR2 SYGVKD. Data came from immunoSEQ multiplex PCR; TCRdb stores just in-frame clones and leaves some out. The data contain 250,000 or so clones, roughly 84% of them singletons. This sample is part of a study of blood T cell repertoires in COVID-19. Study overall: Nucleic acid was either cDNA or gDNA, and it came from T cells, B-cell-depleted T cells, or PBMCs.

Sequenced sample: peripheral blood. This TCR came from a woman aged 35 to 49 who had recovered from COVID-19. The rearrangement uses TRBV10-3 and TRBJ2-2; D is perhaps TRBD2 (6 bases). CDR3 sequence reads: CAISARDSPTGELFF. CDR3 DNA sequence: TGTGCCATCAGTGCCCGGGACTCCCCCACCGGGGAGCTGTTTTTT.